The T cell receptor beta chain under discussion was sequenced for a study of CD8 T cells in Susac syndrome. A single count supports this clonotype. Random hexamers served to reverse transcribe about 0.5 to 1 ug RNA. The TCR beta CDR3 was amplified by immunoSEQ multiplex PCR across 54 Vbeta, 13 Jbeta. TCRdb reanalysed the immunoSEQ multiplex PCR reads using MiXCR and keeps one entry per CDR3 protein. The sample contains approximately 170,000 distinct CDR3 sequences, about 91% of which appear only once. V lost 4 bases and J lost 4, with 11 bases in between. The CDR3 is 13 residues long. The V gene's germline CDR1 is SGHRS and CDR2 YFSETQ. Peripheral blood CD8+ and CD4+ T cells were profiled by TCR beta sequencing. Healthy donors constituted the controls, which were matched for age and sex. Negative isolation yielded CD4+ and CD8+ T cells, and FACS enriched TEMRA cells.

The chain combines TRBV5-1 with TRBJ1-2; D might be TRBD1 (5 bases). This clonotype was obtained from a human donor in good health. The sample consisted of CD4+ T cells from PBMCs. The CDR3 loop is CASSLIDSYGYTF. The CDR3, as DNA: TGCGCCAGCAGCCTGATTGACAGCTATGGCTACACCTTC.